This entry lists 10 T cell receptor beta chains sequenced from one sample in a study of cytomegalovirus exposure and HLA in healthy donors. Use of 60 Vbeta and 13 Jbeta primers characterized the PCR. The data were produced by immunoSEQ multiplex PCR, yet TCRdb's version contains in-frame clones alone and is incomplete. The sample has 25,000 to 35,000 clones, 35% to 50% seen once. Sequencing was performed on PBMCs. The receptor source for this set is a woman aged 45 to 65 in good health and CMV-seronegative.

The J gene is TRBJ1-4, the V gene TRBV19, with D uncertain. Germline assignment: CDR1 LNHDA and CDR2 SQIVND (reference sequence). Trimming took 3 bases from V and 6 from J, leaving 8 bases between them. This CDR3 region has 13 residues. CDR3 protein: CASSMGTDEKLFF. The DNA for the CDR3 is TGTGCCAGTAGTATGGGTACAGATGAAAAACTGTTTTTT.

The chain is built from TRBV5-1 and TRBJ1-6; 8 bases line up with TRBD1. Trimming removed 0 bases from V and 7 bases from J; junction bases left unmatched: 6. The CDR3 spans 16 residues. CDR1 is SGHRS and CDR2 is YFSETQ in the germline V gene. The CDR3 DNA reads as TGCGCCAGCAGCTTGGGTTCAGGGGGCGAGAATTCACCCCTCCACTTT. This encodes CASSLGSGGENSPLHF.

The chain links TRBV20-1 to TRBJ1-2, with unresolved D. The CDR3 is 9 residues long. Trimming left V 6 bases short and J 10 bases short, with 9 bases between. In germline, CDR1 is DFQATT, CDR2 SNEGSKA (reference sequence). The CDR3 coding sequence is TGCAGTGCCCCTGAGTTCTACACCTTC. Translating gives CSAPEFYTF.

The rearrangement uses TRBV15 and TRBJ1-4; D gene uncertain. V was pared by 4 bases and J by 4 bases, with 7 bases between. The CDR3 runs 13 residues. Germline assignment: CDR1 LNHNV and CDR2 YYDKDF (reference sequence). The CDR3 reads CATSTLGNEKLFF. The DNA of the CDR3 is TGTGCCACCAGCACACTAGGTAATGAAAAACTGTTTTTT.

The chain carries TRBV6-1 and TRBJ2-1; TRBD2 aligns across 10 bases. This CDR3 contains 15 residues. The ends lost 2 bases at V and 7 bases at J; junction bases unmatched: 5. Germline V CDR1 and CDR2: MNHNS, SASEGT. CDR3 sequence reads: CASSELAGVGNEQFF. The CDR3 nucleotides read TGTGCCAGCAGTGAACTAGCGGGGGTTGGTAATGAGCAGTTCTTC.

The chain joins TRBV19 to TRBJ1-5; 10 nucleotides agree with TRBD1. Trimming took 9 bases from V and 7 from J; bases not matched to a gene: 9. The germline gives CDR1 LNHDA, CDR2 SQIVND (reference sequence). The CDR3 is made up of 14 amino acids. The DNA of the CDR3 is TGTGCCAGCCGGCCGGGACAGGGGACACAGCCCCAGCATTTT. This translates into CASRPGQGTQPQHF.

This clone is labeled medium-sized. The same CDR3 can be traced to other DNA sequences in this sample. The rearrangement links TRBV5-4 to TRBJ1-2; D is perhaps TRBD1 (6 bases). This CDR3 has 14 residues. Germline CDR1 is SGHNT and CDR2 is YYREEE (reference sequence). V was pared by 0 bases and J by 3 bases, with 9 bases between. Here the CDR3 reads CASSLGQGYYGYTF. The DNA for the CDR3 is TGTGCCAGCAGCTTGGGGCAGGGGTACTATGGCTACACCTTC.

The genes are TRBV5-6 and TRBJ2-5; D is possibly TRBD2 (7 bases). The germline CDR1 and CDR2 sequences are SGHDT and YYEEEE. CDR3 length: 15 amino acids. Deletions cut 3 bases from V and 1 base from J, with 13 bases between. CDR3 region: CASSWRGGTQETQYF. The CDR3 DNA is TGTGCCAGCAGCTGGAGGGGGGGGACCCAAGAGACCCAGTACTTC.

The V gene is TRBV5-1, the J gene TRBJ2-2, with D hard to call. The length of the CDR3 is 14 residues. V was shortened by 3 bases and J by 7 bases, with 13 bases between the two germline ends. Germline CDR1 SGHRS, CDR2 YFSETQ. DNA for the CDR3: TGCGCCAGCAGCTCGGTATTAGGAGACGGGGAGCTGTTTTTT. Its protein is CASSSVLGDGELFF.

This rearrangement joins TRBV9 to TRBJ2-4, with 8 bases fitting TRBD1. This CDR3 has 14 amino acids. The ends lost 0 bases at V and 5 bases at J; junction bases unmatched: 1. Per germline, CDR1 SGDLS and CDR2 YYNGEE. The CDR3 sequence is CASSVGDRQNIQYF. The CDR3 coding sequence is TGTGCCAGCAGCGTAGGGGACAGGCAAAACATTCAGTACTTC.